This T cell receptor (beta chain) comes out of a study of T cells in Graves' hyperthyroidism and ophthalmopathy. Germline V CDR1 and CDR2: KGHDR, SFDVKD. V was cut by 5 bases and J by 1 base, with 10 bases left in between. The CDR3 has 15 residues. This clonotype has a single count. Amplified TCR beta CDR3 regions came from RNA transcripts. The primer set for the first-round RT-PCR of the TCR CDR3 was HTBI. One entry per CDR3 protein results from TCRdb running MiXCR on the multiplex PCR reads. The sample records roughly 580,000 distinct CDR3 sequences, around 42% being singletons. Sequenced material: peripheral blood or thyroid tissue (not recorded which). This TCR derives from a young woman with Graves' hyperthyroidism. The chain couples TRBV24-1 to TRBJ1-4; tentatively, D is TRBD1 (5 bases). The DNA for the CDR3 is TGTGCCACCAGTGGGCCAGGGAGAACTAATGAAAAACTGTTTTTT. The encoded protein is CATSGPGRTNEKLFF.